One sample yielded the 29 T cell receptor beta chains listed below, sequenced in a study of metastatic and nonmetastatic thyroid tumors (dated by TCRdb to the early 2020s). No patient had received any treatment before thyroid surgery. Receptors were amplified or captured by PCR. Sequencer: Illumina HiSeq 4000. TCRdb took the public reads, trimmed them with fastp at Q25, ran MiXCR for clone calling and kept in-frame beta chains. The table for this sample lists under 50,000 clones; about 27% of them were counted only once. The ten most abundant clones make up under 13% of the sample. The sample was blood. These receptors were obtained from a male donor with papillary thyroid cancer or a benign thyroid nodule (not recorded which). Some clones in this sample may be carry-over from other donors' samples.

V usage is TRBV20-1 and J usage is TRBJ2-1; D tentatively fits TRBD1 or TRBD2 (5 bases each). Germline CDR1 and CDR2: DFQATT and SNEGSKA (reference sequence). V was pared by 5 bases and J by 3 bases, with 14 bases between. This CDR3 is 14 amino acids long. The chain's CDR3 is CSAGAMGSYNEQFF. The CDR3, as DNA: TGCAGTGCTGGGGCCATGGGGAGCTACAATGAGCAGTTCTTC.

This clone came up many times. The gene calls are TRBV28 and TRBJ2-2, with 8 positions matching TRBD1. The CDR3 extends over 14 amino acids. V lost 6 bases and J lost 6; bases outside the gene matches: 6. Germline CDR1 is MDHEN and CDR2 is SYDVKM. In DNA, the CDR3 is TGTGCCAGCAGACCGCAGGGGGCCTCCGGGGAGCTGTTTTTT. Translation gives CASRPQGASGELFF.

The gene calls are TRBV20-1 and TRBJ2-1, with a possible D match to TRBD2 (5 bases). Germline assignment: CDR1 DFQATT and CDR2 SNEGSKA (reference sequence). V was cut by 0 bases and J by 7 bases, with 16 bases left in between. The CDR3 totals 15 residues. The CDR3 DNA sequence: TGCAGTGCTAGAGATGGGCGGGCTAGTTTGAATGAGCAGTTCTTC. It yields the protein CSARDGRASLNEQFF.

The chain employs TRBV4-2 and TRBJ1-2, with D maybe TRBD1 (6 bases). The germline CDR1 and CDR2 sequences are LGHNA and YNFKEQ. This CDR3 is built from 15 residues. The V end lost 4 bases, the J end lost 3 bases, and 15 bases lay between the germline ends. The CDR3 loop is CASSPSGAGDYGYTF. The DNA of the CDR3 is TGTGCCAGCAGCCCTTCGGGGGCGGGGGACTATGGCTACACCTTC.

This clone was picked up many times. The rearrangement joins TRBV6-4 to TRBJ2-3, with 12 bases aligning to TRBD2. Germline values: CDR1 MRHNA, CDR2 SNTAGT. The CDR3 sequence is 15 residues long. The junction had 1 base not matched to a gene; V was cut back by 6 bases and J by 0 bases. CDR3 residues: CASRGLAGSTDTQYF. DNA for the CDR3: TGTGCCAGCAGAGGACTAGCGGGGAGCACAGATACGCAGTATTTT.

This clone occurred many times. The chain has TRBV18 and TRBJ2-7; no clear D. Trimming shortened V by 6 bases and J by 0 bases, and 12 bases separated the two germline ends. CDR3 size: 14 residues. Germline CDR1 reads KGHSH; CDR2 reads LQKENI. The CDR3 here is CASSWLPSSYEQYF. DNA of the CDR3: TGTGCCAGCTCCTGGCTCCCGAGCTCCTACGAGCAGTACTTC.

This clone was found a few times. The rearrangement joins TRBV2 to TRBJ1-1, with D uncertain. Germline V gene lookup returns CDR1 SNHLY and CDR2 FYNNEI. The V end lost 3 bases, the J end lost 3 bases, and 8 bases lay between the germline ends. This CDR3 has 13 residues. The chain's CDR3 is CASSELEDTEAFF. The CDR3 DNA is TGTGCCAGCAGTGAGCTCGAGGACACTGAAGCTTTCTTT. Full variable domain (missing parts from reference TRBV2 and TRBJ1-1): EPEVTQTPSHQVTQMGQEVILRCVPISNHLYFYWYRQILGQKVEFLVSFYNNEISEKSEIFDDQFSVERPDGSNFTLKIRSTKLEDSAMYFCASSELEDTEAFFGQGTRLTVV.

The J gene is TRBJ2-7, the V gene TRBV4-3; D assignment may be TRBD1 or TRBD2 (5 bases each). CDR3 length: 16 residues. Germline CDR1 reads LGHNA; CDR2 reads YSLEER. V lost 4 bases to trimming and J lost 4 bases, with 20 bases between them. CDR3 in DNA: TGCGCCAGCAGCCCCGGAGGATTTAGGGGTACGTACGAGCAGTACTTC. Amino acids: CASSPGGFRGTYEQYF.

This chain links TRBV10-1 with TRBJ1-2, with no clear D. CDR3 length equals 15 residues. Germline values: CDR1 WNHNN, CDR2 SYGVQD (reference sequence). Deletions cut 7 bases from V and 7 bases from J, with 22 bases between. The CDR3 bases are TGCGCCAGCACCCCGGGAAGACCATCGTCTATTGGCTACACCTTC. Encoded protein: CASTPGRPSSIGYTF.

For the CDR3, the DNA is TGTGCCAGCAGTGAAGCTCTCTGGGACAGGGGCGAAAAACTGTTTTTT. This translates into CASSEALWDRGEKLFF. The chain carries TRBV6-1 and TRBJ1-4; 10 bases line up with TRBD1. Germline loops: CDR1 MNHNS, CDR2 SASEGT. The junction had 6 bases not matched to a gene; V was cut back by 0 bases and J by 8 bases. This CDR3 contains 16 residues.

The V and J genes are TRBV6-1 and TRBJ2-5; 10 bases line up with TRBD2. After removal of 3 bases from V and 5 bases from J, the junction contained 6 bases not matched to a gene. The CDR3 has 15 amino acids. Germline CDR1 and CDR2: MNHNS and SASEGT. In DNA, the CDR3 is TGTGCCAGCAGTGATGGGACTAGCGCCGCGGAGACCCAGTACTTC. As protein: CASSDGTSAAETQYF.

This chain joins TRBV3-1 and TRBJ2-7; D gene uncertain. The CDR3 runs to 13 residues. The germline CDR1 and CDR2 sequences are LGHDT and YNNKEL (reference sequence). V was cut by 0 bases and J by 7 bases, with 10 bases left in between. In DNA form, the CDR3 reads TGTGCCAGCAGCCAAGACGCGATGGGAGAGCAGTACTTC. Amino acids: CASSQDAMGEQYF.

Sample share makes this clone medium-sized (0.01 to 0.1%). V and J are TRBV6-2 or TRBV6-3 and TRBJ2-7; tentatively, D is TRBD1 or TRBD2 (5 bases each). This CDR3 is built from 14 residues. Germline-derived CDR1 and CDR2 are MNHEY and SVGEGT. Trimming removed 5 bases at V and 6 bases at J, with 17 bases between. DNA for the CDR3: TGTGCCAGCAGTCCCAGTGGGGGTTCGGGCGAGCAGTACTTC. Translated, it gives CASSPSGGSGEQYF.

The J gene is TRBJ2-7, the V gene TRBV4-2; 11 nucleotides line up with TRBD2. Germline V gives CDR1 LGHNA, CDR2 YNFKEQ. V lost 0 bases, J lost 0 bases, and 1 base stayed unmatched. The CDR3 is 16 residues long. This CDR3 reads CASSQEGLADSYEQYF. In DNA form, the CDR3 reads TGTGCCAGCAGCCAAGAGGGACTAGCGGACTCCTACGAGCAGTACTTC.

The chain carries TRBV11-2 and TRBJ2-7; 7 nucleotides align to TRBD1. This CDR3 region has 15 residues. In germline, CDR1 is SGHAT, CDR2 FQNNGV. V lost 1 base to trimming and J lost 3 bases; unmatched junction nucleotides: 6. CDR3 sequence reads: CASSLGTGPIYEQYF. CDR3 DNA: TGTGCCAGCAGCTTAGGGACAGGACCTATCTACGAGCAGTACTTC.

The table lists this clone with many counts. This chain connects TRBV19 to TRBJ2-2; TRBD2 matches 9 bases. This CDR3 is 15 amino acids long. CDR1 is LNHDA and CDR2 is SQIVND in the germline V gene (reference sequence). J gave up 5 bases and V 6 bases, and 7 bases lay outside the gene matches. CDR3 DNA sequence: TGTGCCAGTAGGGGGGGGCTAGCGGGAACCGGGGAGCTGTTTTTT. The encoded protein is CASRGGLAGTGELFF.

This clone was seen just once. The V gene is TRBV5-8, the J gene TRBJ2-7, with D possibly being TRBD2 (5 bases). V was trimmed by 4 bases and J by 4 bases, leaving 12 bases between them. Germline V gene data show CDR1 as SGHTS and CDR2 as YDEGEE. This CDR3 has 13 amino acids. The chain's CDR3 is CASSPSGPYEQYF. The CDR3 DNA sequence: TGTGCCAGCAGCCCGAGCGGTCCATACGAGCAGTACTTC. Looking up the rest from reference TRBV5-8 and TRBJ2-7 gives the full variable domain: EAGVTQSPTHLIKTRGQQATLRCSPISGHTSVYWYQQALGLGLQFLLWYDEGEERNRGNFPPRFSGRQFPNYSSELNVNALELEDSALYLCASSPSGPYEQYFGPGTRLTVT.

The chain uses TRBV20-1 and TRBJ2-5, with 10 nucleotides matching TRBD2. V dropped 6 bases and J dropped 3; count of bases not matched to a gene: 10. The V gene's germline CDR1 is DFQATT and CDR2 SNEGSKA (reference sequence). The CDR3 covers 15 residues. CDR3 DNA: TGCAGTGCGGGGAGGGTAGCGGGAGGTAAAGAGACCCAGTACTTC. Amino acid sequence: CSAGRVAGGKETQYF.

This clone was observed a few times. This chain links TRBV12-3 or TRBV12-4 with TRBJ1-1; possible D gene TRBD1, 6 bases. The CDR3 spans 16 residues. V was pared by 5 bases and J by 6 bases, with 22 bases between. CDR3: CASSIQGSNGFAEAFF. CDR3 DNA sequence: TGTGCCAGCAGTATTCAGGGGTCGAATGGGTTCGCTGAAGCTTTCTTT.

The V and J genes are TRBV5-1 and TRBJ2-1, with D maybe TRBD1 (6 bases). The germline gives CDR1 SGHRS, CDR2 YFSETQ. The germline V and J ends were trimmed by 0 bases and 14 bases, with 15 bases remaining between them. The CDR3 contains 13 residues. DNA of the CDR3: TGCGCCAGCAGCTTGGCCTTGGGGGCAGATAAGTTCTTC. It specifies CASSLALGADKFF. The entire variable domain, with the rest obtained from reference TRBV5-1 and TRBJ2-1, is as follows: KAGVTQTPRYLIKTRGQQVTLSCSPISGHRSVSWYQQTPGQGLQFLFEYFSETQRNKGNFPGRFSGRQFSNSRSEMNVSTLELGDSALYLCASSLALGADKFFGPGTRLTVL.

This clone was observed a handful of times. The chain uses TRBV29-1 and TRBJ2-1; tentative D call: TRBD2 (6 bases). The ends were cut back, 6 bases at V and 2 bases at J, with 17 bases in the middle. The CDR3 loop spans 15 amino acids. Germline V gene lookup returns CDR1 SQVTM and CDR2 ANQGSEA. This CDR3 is CSVALGGATYNEQFF. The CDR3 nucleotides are TGCAGCGTCGCTCTGGGAGGCGCGACCTACAATGAGCAGTTCTTC.

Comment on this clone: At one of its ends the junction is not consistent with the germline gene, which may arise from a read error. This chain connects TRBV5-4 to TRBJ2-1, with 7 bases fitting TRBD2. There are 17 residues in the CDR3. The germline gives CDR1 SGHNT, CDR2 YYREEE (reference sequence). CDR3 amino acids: CASNLAHGGGSYNEQFF. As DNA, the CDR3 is TGTGCCAGCAACTTGGCTCATGGGGGGGGCTCCTACAATGAGCAGTTCTTC.

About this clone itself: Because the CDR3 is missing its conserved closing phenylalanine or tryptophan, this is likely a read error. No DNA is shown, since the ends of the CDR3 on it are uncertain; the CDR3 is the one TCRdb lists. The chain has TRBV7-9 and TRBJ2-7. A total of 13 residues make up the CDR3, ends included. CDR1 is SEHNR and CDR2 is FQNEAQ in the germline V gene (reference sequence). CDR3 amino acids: CASSQRSFDEHYL.

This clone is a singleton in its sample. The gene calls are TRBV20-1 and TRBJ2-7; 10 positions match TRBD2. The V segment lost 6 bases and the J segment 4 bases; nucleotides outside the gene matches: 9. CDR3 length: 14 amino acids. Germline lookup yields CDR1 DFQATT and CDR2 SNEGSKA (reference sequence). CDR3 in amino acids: CSAPTSGNKYEQYF. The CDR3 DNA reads TGCAGTGCCCCTACTAGCGGGAATAAATACGAGCAGTACTTC.

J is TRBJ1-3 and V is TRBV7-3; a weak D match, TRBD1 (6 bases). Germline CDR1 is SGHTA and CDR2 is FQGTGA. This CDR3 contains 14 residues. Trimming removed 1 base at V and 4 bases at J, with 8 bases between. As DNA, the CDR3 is TGTGCCAGCAGCTTAAAAGGGACAGGAAACACCATATATTTT. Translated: CASSLKGTGNTIYF.

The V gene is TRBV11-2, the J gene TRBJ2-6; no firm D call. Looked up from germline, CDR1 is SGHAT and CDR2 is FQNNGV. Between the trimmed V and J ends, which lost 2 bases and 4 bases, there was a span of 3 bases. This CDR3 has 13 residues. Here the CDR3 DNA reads TGTGCCAGCAGCTTATCCGGGGCCAACGTCCTGACTTTC. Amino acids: CASSLSGANVLTF.

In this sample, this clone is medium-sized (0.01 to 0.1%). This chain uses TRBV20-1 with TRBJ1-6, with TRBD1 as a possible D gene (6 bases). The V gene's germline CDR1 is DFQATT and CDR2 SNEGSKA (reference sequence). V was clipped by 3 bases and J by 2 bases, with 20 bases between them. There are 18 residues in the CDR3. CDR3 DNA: TGCAGTGCTAGGGTCGCCGGTATCAGGGGCCCCTATAATTCACCCCTCCACTTT. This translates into CSARVAGIRGPYNSPLHF.

CDR3 protein: CASSRYSGRMYTGELFF. The CDR3 DNA sequence: TGTGCCAGCAGTAGGTATAGCGGGAGGATGTACACCGGGGAGCTGTTTTTT. The chain employs TRBV11-2 and TRBJ2-2; TRBD2 matches 10 bases. The CDR3 is 17 residues long. In germline, CDR1 is SGHAT, CDR2 FQNNGV. V was clipped by 6 bases and J by 3 bases; unmatched bases: 10.

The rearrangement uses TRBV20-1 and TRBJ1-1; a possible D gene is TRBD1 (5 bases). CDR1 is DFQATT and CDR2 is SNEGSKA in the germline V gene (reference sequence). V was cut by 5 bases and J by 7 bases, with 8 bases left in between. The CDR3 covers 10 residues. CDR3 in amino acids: CSAWTYEAFF. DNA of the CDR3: TGCAGTGCTTGGACATATGAAGCTTTCTTT.